Below, 25 T cell receptor beta chains from the same sample are listed, as sequenced in a study of regulatory T cells in long-lasting Graves disease. Time point defined: newly diagnosed GD, antithyroid drugs for less than 3 months. Scientists built the TCR library using RNA that was extracted from PBMCs. Arm-PCR of CDR3 regions with iRepertoire HTBI primers generated TCR beta libraries. From the multiplex PCR reads, TCRdb called clonotypes with MiXCR, one entry per CDR3 protein. The table records more than 400,000 distinct CDR3 sequences, about a sixth of them present only once. These same data were also listed under a study on T cells in Graves' hyperthyroidism and ophthalmopathy.

Sequencing used peripheral blood mononuclear cells (PBMCs), obtained at new diagnosis, from a patient treated with antithyroid drugs. These receptors all stem from a woman in her 30s with Graves disease.

At least ten counts were recorded for this clonotype. This chain joins TRBV20-1 and TRBJ1-5; perhaps TRBD1 as D (6 bases). In germline, CDR1 is DFQATT, CDR2 SNEGSKA (reference sequence). Trimming removed 0 bases at V and 3 bases at J, with 12 bases between. The CDR3 totals 15 residues. The CDR3 DNA is TGCAGTGCTAGAGAGGAGGACAGCATCAATCAGCCCCAGCATTTT. Residues: CSAREEDSINQPQHF.

This clonotype was detected many times. V gene TRBV4-3 combines with J gene TRBJ2-2; 7 nucleotides match TRBD1. Germline CDR1 reads LGHNA; CDR2 reads YSLEER. V gave up 3 bases and J gave up 4 bases; unmatched junction bases: 5. This CDR3 comprises 15 residues. CDR3 region: CASSHGQDITGELFF. CDR3 nucleotides: TGCGCCAGCAGCCATGGACAGGATATCACCGGGGAGCTGTTTTTT.

Regarding this clonotype: Since a much larger clone is just one base distant, this may be a read error. This chain uses TRBV14 with TRBJ2-7; TRBD2 matches at 8 bases. The V gene end was trimmed by 1 base and the J gene end by 3 bases; junction bases not matched to a gene: 2. Per the germline V gene, CDR1 is SGHDN and CDR2 is FVKESK. CDR3 length equals 14 residues. The CDR3 sequence is CASSQGAGDYEQYF. CDR3 nucleotide sequence: TGTGCCAGCAGCCAAGGAGCGGGAGACTACGAGCAGTACTTC.

V and J are TRBV20-1 and TRBJ2-3, with D maybe TRBD2 (6 bases). This CDR3 contains 10 residues. The germline V gene has CDR1 DFQATT and CDR2 SNEGSKA (reference sequence). The germline V and J ends were trimmed by 5 bases and 12 bases, with 12 bases remaining between them. CDR3 nucleotide sequence: TGCAGTGCTCCCGGGACTCTCCAGTATTTT. Translation gives CSAPGTLQYF.

The gene calls are TRBV25-1 and TRBJ2-1; possible D gene TRBD1, 5 bases. The germline V gene has CDR1 MGHDK and CDR2 SYGVNS. The CDR3 sequence is 13 residues long. The V and J ends lost 6 bases and 3 bases respectively, with 9 bases between them. CDR3 bases: TGTGCCAGCAGCGCGACAGTCTACAATGAGCAGTTCTTC. Translated: CASSATVYNEQFF.

The chain links TRBV12-5 to TRBJ2-3; D is ambiguous. Trimming took off 3 bases at V and 2 bases at J, with 12 bases between the two ends. CDR1 and CDR2 from the germline V gene are LGHNT and FRNRAP. CDR3 length: 15 residues. The CDR3 reads CASGFLGVSTDTQYF. As DNA, the CDR3 is TGTGCTAGTGGTTTCCTTGGAGTTTCCACAGATACGCAGTATTTT.

This clonotype has a count of ten or more. This sequence joins TRBV3-1 and TRBJ2-1; D remains ambiguous. The CDR3 consists of 14 residues. The germline V gene encodes CDR1 LGHDT and CDR2 YNNKEL (reference sequence). The V end lost 0 bases, the J end lost 8 bases, and 11 bases lay between the germline ends. For the CDR3, the DNA is TGTGCCAGCAGCCAAGAAGGTGATCGGGATGAGCAGTTCTTC. Translated, it gives CASSQEGDRDEQFF.

This clonotype was seen repeatedly, ten times or more. This chain uses TRBV7-2 with TRBJ1-6; a possible D gene is TRBD1 (6 bases). This CDR3 is 15 amino acids long. Trimming cost V 1 base and J 7 bases, with 11 bases left between them. Germline loops: CDR1 SGHTA, CDR2 FQGNSA. CDR3 nucleotide sequence: TGTGCCAGCAGCTTAGGGGGGGCTATGAATTCACCCCTCCACTTT. It specifies CASSLGGAMNSPLHF. Combining the CDR3 with reference TRBV7-2 and TRBJ1-6 gives the whole variable domain GAGVSQSPSNKVTEKGKDVELRCDPISGHTALYWYRQSLGQGLEFLIYFQGNSAPDKSGLPSDRFSAERTGGSVSTLTIQRTQQEDSAVYLCASSLGGAMNSPLHFGNGTRLTVT.

The chain carries TRBV19 and TRBJ1-1; D may be TRBD1 (5 bases). Trimming removed 4 bases at V and 3 bases at J, with 18 bases between. Germline V gene sequence: CDR1 LNHDA, CDR2 SQIVND (reference sequence). CDR3 length: 16 amino acids. This CDR3 is CASSTTRGWDDTEAFF. The CDR3 region has the DNA TGTGCCAGTAGTACCACTCGGGGCTGGGACGACACTGAAGCTTTCTTT. The full variable domain, with the rest looked up from reference TRBV19 and TRBJ1-1, is DGGITQSPKYLFRKEGQNVTLSCEQNLNHDAMYWYRQDPGQGLRLIYYSQIVNDFQKGDIAEGYSVSREKKESFPLTVTSAQKNPTAFYLCASSTTRGWDDTEAFFGQGTRLTVV.

As for this clonotype: A much larger clonotype is one base distant, so this may be a read error. The gene calls are TRBV2 and TRBJ2-1, with TRBD2 matching 9 bases. The V gene's germline CDR1 is SNHLY and CDR2 FYNNEI. The CDR3 totals 12 residues. CDR3 sequence: CVSSEMGLASIF. For the CDR3, the DNA is TGTGTCAGCAGTGAAATGGGACTAGCCTCTATCTTC.

This clonotype was detected many times. J is TRBJ1-2 and V is TRBV7-2, with D maybe TRBD1 (5 bases). V was pared by 5 bases and J by 3 bases, with 13 bases between. The CDR3 is made up of 14 amino acids. CDR1 is SGHTA and CDR2 is FQGNSA in the germline V gene. For the CDR3, the DNA is TGTGCCAGCAGCCGAGATCAAGGGGACTATGGCTACACCTTC. Its protein product is CASSRDQGDYGYTF. The whole variable domain, filled in from reference TRBV7-2 and TRBJ1-2, reads GAGVSQSPSNKVTEKGKDVELRCDPISGHTALYWYRQSLGQGLEFLIYFQGNSAPDKSGLPSDRFSAERTGGSVSTLTIQRTQQEDSAVYLCASSRDQGDYGYTFGSGTRLTVV.

This clonotype has ten or more counts. The chain links TRBV2 to TRBJ2-3; 16 positions match TRBD2. CDR3 length equals 14 residues. With V trimmed by 8 bases and J by 9 bases, 5 bases remained unmatched. CDR1 and CDR2 (germline): SNHLY, FYNNEI. The CDR3 loop reads CASLKGLAGGTQYF. CDR3 bases: TGTGCCAGCCTCAAGGGACTAGCGGGAGGGACGCAGTATTTT.

The CDR3 bases are TGTGCCAGCAGCTCTCGGACAGGGGATGAGCAGTTCTTC. This sequence encodes CASSSRTGDEQFF. V usage is TRBV4-2 and J usage is TRBJ2-1, with 9 bases that match TRBD1. Germline V gene data show CDR1 as LGHNA and CDR2 as YNFKEQ. There are 13 residues in the CDR3. The junction had 4 bases not matched to a gene; V was cut back by 5 bases and J by 8 bases.

This clonotype came up many times. The chain joins TRBV20-1 to TRBJ1-2, with D hard to call. Trimming took 3 bases from V and 4 from J, leaving 9 bases between them. The germline V gene has CDR1 DFQATT and CDR2 SNEGSKA (reference sequence). The CDR3 covers 12 residues. The CDR3, as DNA: TGCAGTGCTAGTGGGTCGTTCTATGGCTACACCTTC. It encodes CSASGSFYGYTF.

The rearrangement joins TRBV20-1 to TRBJ1-4; unclear D gene. V was trimmed by 6 bases and J by 5 bases, leaving 13 bases between them. CDR1 DFQATT and CDR2 SNEGSKA come from the germline V gene (reference sequence). The CDR3 is 13 residues long. The DNA for the CDR3 is TGCAGTGCGTACGCCCAGATCAATGAAAAACTGTTTTTT. Its protein product is CSAYAQINEKLFF.

The chain is built from TRBV29-1 and TRBJ2-3; 7 bases line up with TRBD1. The J call is doubtful: the DNA matches TRBJ2-7 better. CDR3 length: 13 residues. The germline V gene has CDR1 SQVTM and CDR2 ANQGSEA. CDR3 amino acids: CSVELQGPYEQYF. CDR3 in DNA: TGCAGCGTTGAATTACAGGGGCCCTACGAGCAGTACTTC.

The chain combines TRBV20-1 with TRBJ1-2; perhaps TRBD1 as D (6 bases). V gave up 0 bases and J gave up 0 bases, with 14 bases separating them. The V gene's germline CDR1 is DFQATT and CDR2 SNEGSKA (reference sequence). This CDR3 contains 16 residues. CDR3 in amino acids: CSAREVGQYANYGYTF. CDR3 nucleotide sequence: TGCAGTGCTAGAGAGGTTGGACAGTACGCTAACTATGGCTACACCTTC.

The CDR3 region has the DNA TGCGCCAGCATGGCTGGACGGGGTGGCACTGAAGCTTTCTTT. It specifies CASMAGRGGTEAFF. V usage is TRBV10-1 and J usage is TRBJ1-1; no clear D. The V and J ends lost 7 bases and 4 bases respectively, with 16 bases between them. Germline V gene lookup returns CDR1 WNHNN and CDR2 SYGVQD (reference sequence). CDR3 size: 14 residues.

This clonotype came up a few times. The rearrangement joins TRBV7-3 to TRBJ2-1; tentatively, D is TRBD2 (6 bases). The CDR3 covers 15 residues. Germline V gene data show CDR1 as SGHTA and CDR2 as FQGTGA. Trimming took 5 bases from V and 0 from J, leaving 11 bases between them. The CDR3 loop is CASSPDYRSYNEQFF. CDR3 nucleotides: TGTGCCAGCAGCCCGGACTACCGCTCCTACAATGAGCAGTTCTTC. Full variable domain (outside the CDR3, taken from reference TRBV7-3 and TRBJ2-1): GAGVSQTPSNKVTEKGKYVELRCDPISGHTALYWYRQSLGQGPEFLIYFQGTGAADDSGLPNDRFFAVRPEGSVSTLKIQRTERGDSAVYLCASSPDYRSYNEQFFGPGTRLTVL.

In DNA form, the CDR3 reads TGTGCCAGCGCGCCGGGAGTCTCCTACGAGCAGTACTTC. It is translated as CASAPGVSYEQYF. The chain is built from TRBV28 and TRBJ2-7; TRBD2 is a possible D gene (6 bases). CDR3 length: 13 residues. Germline loops: CDR1 MDHEN, CDR2 SYDVKM. The V end was cut by 8 bases, the J end by 0 bases, with 11 bases between.

This clonotype was seen more than once but under ten times. One end of the junction does not line up with germline, which may come from a read error. The chain employs TRBV20-1 and TRBJ2-5; TRBD1 agrees at 7 bases. This CDR3 contains 12 residues. Germline V gene data show CDR1 as DFQATT and CDR2 as SNEGSKA (reference sequence). CDR3 sequence (DNA): TGCAGTGGGGGACAGACCCAAGAGGCCCAGTACTTC. Protein: CSGGQTQEAQYF.

The chain uses TRBV3-1 and TRBJ1-5; D gene uncertain. CDR3 length: 12 amino acids. Trimming removed 5 bases from V and 7 bases from J, with 9 bases in between. CDR1 is LGHDT and CDR2 is YNNKEL in the germline V gene (reference sequence). The CDR3 DNA sequence: TGTGCCAGCAGCTATATTAACCAGCCCCAGCATTTT. It encodes CASSYINQPQHF.

This clonotype was observed many times. CDR3 sequence (DNA): TGCAGTGCCCTCTCCACAACTAGCAATCAGCCCCAGCATTTT. As protein: CSALSTTSNQPQHF. The J gene is TRBJ1-5, the V gene TRBV20-1, with D hard to call. Germline V gene data show CDR1 as DFQATT and CDR2 as SNEGSKA (reference sequence). V dropped 6 bases and J dropped 0 bases, with 12 bases sitting between them. This CDR3 has 14 residues.

The rearrangement links TRBV3-1 to TRBJ2-7; TRBD2 matches at 11 bases. V lost 1 base, J lost 0 bases, and 2 bases stayed unmatched. The CDR3 spans 16 residues. Germline V gene lookup returns CDR1 LGHDT and CDR2 YNNKEL (reference sequence). The CDR3 region has the DNA TGTGCCAGCAGCCAAGTAACTAGCGGGAGCTCCTACGAGCAGTACTTC. Amino acid sequence: CASSQVTSGSSYEQYF.

This clonotype came up a few times. The V gene is TRBV30, the J gene TRBJ2-7; 9 bases fit TRBD1. The V segment lost 2 bases and the J segment 4 bases; nucleotides outside the gene matches: 3. From germline, CDR1 is GTSNPN and CDR2 SVGIG (reference sequence). The CDR3 consists of 13 residues. The CDR3 loop is CAWSPDRGYEQYF. The CDR3 nucleotides read TGTGCCTGGAGTCCTGACAGGGGGTACGAGCAGTACTTC.